Presented here are 27 T cell receptor beta chains from one specimen sequenced in a study of T-cell reconstitution after alpha-beta-depleted transplantation in children. Study-wide results and limits: Several hundred expanded graft clones reportedly gave rise to the alpha-beta T cells present about two months after transplant.

Antigens of these TCRs are unknown. Unique molecular identifiers were incorporated when the TCRbeta library was constructed. TCRdb reanalysed the PCR reads using MiXCR and keeps one entry per CDR3 protein. The table includes about 32,000 distinct CDR3 sequences, around 7% detected once. Sequences were derived from peripheral blood, sampled 60 days after TCRalphabeta/CD19-depleted stem cell transplant. The receptors stem from a child under two years old who had a stem cell transplant for acute myeloid leukemia, so the T cells may come from the graft donor.

This clonotype was counted many times. The chain combines TRBV7-2 with TRBJ2-7, with D perhaps assigned TRBD1 or TRBD2 (5 bases each). The CDR3 length is 13 residues. V lost 4 bases and J 3 bases, leaving 10 bases between the germline ends. Germline V gene lookup returns CDR1 SGHTA and CDR2 FQGNSA. CDR3 residues: CASSSSGSYEQYF. In nucleotides, the CDR3 is TGTGCCAGCAGCTCCTCAGGGAGCTACGAGCAGTACTTC. Together with reference TRBV7-2 and TRBJ2-7, the CDR3 gives the full variable domain: GAGVSQSPSNKVTEKGKDVELRCDPISGHTALYWYRQSLGQGLEFLIYFQGNSAPDKSGLPSDRFSAERTGGSVSTLTIQRTQQEDSAVYLCASSSSGSYEQYFGPGTRLTVT.

This clonotype was counted ten times or more. The chain has TRBV6-1 and TRBJ2-7; D may be TRBD1 (6 bases). The CDR3 runs 17 residues. V was trimmed by 5 bases and J by 2 bases, leaving 22 bases between them. The germline V gene has CDR1 MNHNS and CDR2 SASEGT. CDR3 nucleotide sequence: TGTGCCAGCAGTCGTCTGGGGACAACTCGTTCGGCCTACGAGCAGTACTTC. Protein: CASSRLGTTRSAYEQYF.

This clonotype was observed many times. This chain joins TRBV7-2 and TRBJ2-3; the D gene is possibly TRBD2 (6 bases). Germline assignment: CDR1 SGHTA and CDR2 FQGNSA. Trimming took off 2 bases at V and 9 bases at J, with 18 bases between the two ends. The CDR3 spans 15 residues. DNA for the CDR3: TGTGCCAGCAGCTTAATTGCGGGAAACGGTAGGACGCAGTATTTT. Encoded protein: CASSLIAGNGRTQYF.

This clonotype came up many times. The chain has TRBV27 and TRBJ1-5, with D possibly being TRBD1 (6 bases). Germline values: CDR1 MNHEY, CDR2 SMNVEV (reference sequence). The CDR3 extends over 16 amino acids. V was shortened by 8 bases and J by 3 bases, with 20 bases between the two germline ends. The CDR3 sequence is CASRPGPGHLNQPQHF. The CDR3 DNA reads as TGTGCCAGCCGACCAGGCCCGGGACACCTCAATCAGCCCCAGCATTTT.

This clonotype was counted ten times or more. The chain uses TRBV7-9 and TRBJ2-1; D uncertain. CDR3 size: 15 residues. V was clipped by 1 base and J by 2 bases, with 9 bases between them. CDR1 SEHNR and CDR2 FQNEAQ come from the germline V gene (reference sequence). The chain's CDR3 is CASSLGGSPYNEQFF. Here the CDR3 DNA reads TGTGCCAGCAGCTTAGGGGGATCGCCCTACAATGAGCAGTTCTTC.

This clonotype was picked up many times. The CDR3 loop is CASSLRESVDTQYF. The CDR3 DNA sequence: TGTGCCAGCAGCTTACGGGAGTCGGTGGATACGCAGTATTTT. The rearrangement links TRBV11-3 to TRBJ2-3; maybe TRBD2 (6 bases). CDR3 length: 14 residues. Germline V lookup: CDR1 SGHNT, CDR2 YENEEA. V was shortened by 2 bases and J by 6 bases, with 12 bases between the two germline ends. The variable domain in full, with the rest retrieved from reference TRBV11-3 and TRBJ2-3, is EAGVVQSPRYKIIEKKQPVAFWCNPISGHNTLYWYLQNLGQGPELLIRYENEEAVDDSQLPKDRFSAERLKGVDSTLKIQPAELGDSAVYLCASSLRESVDTQYFGPGTRLTVL.

Many counts were recorded for this clonotype. The rearrangement uses TRBV2 and TRBJ2-1; D is undetermined. V shed 7 bases and J shed 5 bases, with 6 bases lying between them. CDR1 is SNHLY and CDR2 is FYNNEI in the germline V gene. The CDR3 has 11 residues. The DNA for the CDR3 is TGTGCCAGCATTCTAAACAATGAGCAGTTCTTC. Protein sequence: CASILNNEQFF.

This clonotype was seen many times. The rearrangement links TRBV25-1 to TRBJ2-3; unclear D gene. The CDR3 is 12 residues long. Trimming took 7 bases from V and 0 from J, leaving 5 bases between them. Germline loops: CDR1 MGHDK, CDR2 SYGVNS. CDR3 nucleotides: TGTGCCAGCACCAGGAGCACAGATACGCAGTATTTT. It translates to CASTRSTDTQYF.

This clonotype has a count of ten or more. The gene calls are TRBV7-8 and TRBJ2-1, with TRBD1 identical over 8 bases. The germline V gene encodes CDR1 SGHVS and CDR2 FQNEAQ. The CDR3 covers 15 residues. J was trimmed by 7 bases and V by 1 base; bases with no gene match: 6. CDR3 coding DNA: TGTGCCAGCAGCTTAGACAGGGGGTTGCGGAATGAGCAGTTCTTC. Encoded protein: CASSLDRGLRNEQFF.

At least ten counts were recorded for this clonotype. The chain links TRBV3-1 to TRBJ1-6; D is perhaps TRBD1 (5 bases). The germline gives CDR1 LGHDT, CDR2 YNNKEL (reference sequence). V was cut by 6 bases and J by 7 bases, with 7 bases left in between. The CDR3 loop spans 12 amino acids. The CDR3 region is CASRGPNSPLHF. The CDR3 region has the DNA TGTGCCAGCAGGGGGCCGAATTCACCCCTCCACTTT.

This clonotype was seen repeatedly, ten times or more. This sequence joins TRBV6-1 and TRBJ2-5; unclear D gene. Looked up from germline, CDR1 is MNHNS and CDR2 is SASEGT. Trimming cost V 6 bases and J 3 bases, with 11 bases left between them. The CDR3 spans 13 residues. This CDR3 is CASRSNNKETQYF. CDR3 DNA sequence: TGTGCCAGCAGATCCAACAACAAAGAGACCCAGTACTTC.

J is TRBJ2-7 and V is TRBV4-3; perhaps TRBD2 as D (5 bases). CDR1 is LGHNA and CDR2 is YSLEER in the germline V gene. The CDR3 length is 14 residues. V was shortened by 0 bases and J by 4 bases, with 10 bases between the two germline ends. This CDR3 is CASSQEIGGYEQYF. The CDR3 coding sequence is TGCGCCAGCAGCCAAGAGATTGGAGGTTACGAGCAGTACTTC.

This clonotype occurred many times. The V and J genes are TRBV7-2 and TRBJ2-1; 10 bases are a match to TRBD2. The CDR3 length is 18 residues. The V gene's germline CDR1 is SGHTA and CDR2 FQGNSA. Trimming cost V 5 bases and J 9 bases; bases outside gene matches: 19. The chain's CDR3 is CASSAYPGTSDPHSEQFF. In DNA, the CDR3 is TGTGCCAGCAGCGCCTACCCCGGGACTAGCGACCCACACAGTGAGCAGTTCTTC.

This clonotype was observed a few times. J is TRBJ2-5 and V is TRBV4-3; D not resolved. This CDR3 comprises 15 residues. Per the germline V gene, CDR1 is LGHNA and CDR2 is YSLEER. Between the trimmed V and J ends, which lost 0 bases and 5 bases, there was a span of 13 bases. The CDR3 region is CASSQDWISRETQYF. The CDR3 region has the DNA TGCGCCAGCAGCCAAGATTGGATTTCGCGGGAGACCCAGTACTTC.

This CDR3 is CATSDLGTGGEQYF. As DNA, the CDR3 is TGTGCCACCAGTGATTTAGGGACAGGGGGCGAGCAGTACTTC. The V gene is TRBV24-1, the J gene TRBJ2-7, with 11 bases matching TRBD1. V lost 1 base to trimming and J lost 6 bases; unmatched junction nucleotides: 1. The CDR3 has 14 residues. The germline V gene has CDR1 KGHDR and CDR2 SFDVKD.

CDR3 in amino acids: CIWGLPQGFRGTQYF. CDR3 nucleotide sequence: TGCATTTGGGGCCTGCCTCAGGGCTTCAGAGGCACGCAGTATTTT. The chain has TRBV20-1 and TRBJ2-3; a weak D match, TRBD1 (5 bases). The CDR3 consists of 15 residues. Germline-derived CDR1 and CDR2 are DFQATT and SNEGSKA (reference sequence).

Details on this clonotype: A much larger clone differs from this one at a single base, so this may be a read error. The chain uses TRBV24-1 and TRBJ2-1, with a weak D call TRBD1 (5 bases). Germline V gene sequence: CDR1 KGHDR, CDR2 SFDVKD. The CDR3 contains 15 residues. In nucleotides, the CDR3 is TGTGCCACCAGTGATGTGCAGGGTAGGGTCAATGAGCGGTTCTTC. Its translation is CATSDVQGRVNERFF.

This clonotype was seen more than once but under ten times. The chain links TRBV5-1 to TRBJ2-5; 7 bases map to TRBD2. Germline assignment: CDR1 SGHRS and CDR2 YFSETQ. The CDR3 spans 17 residues. Trimming cost V 1 base and J 2 bases; bases outside gene matches: 11. DNA of the CDR3: TGCGCCAGCAGCTTGTGGGGGAGGGGATCCCCTCAAGAGACCCAGTACTTC. This gives the protein CASSLWGRGSPQETQYF.

The table lists this clonotype with many counts. The rearrangement joins TRBV7-2 to TRBJ2-7, with 8 bases lining up with TRBD2. With V trimmed by 5 bases and J by 1 base, 7 bases remained unmatched. This CDR3 is built from 15 residues. CDR1 is SGHTA, CDR2 FQGNSA, per germline. CDR3 nucleotide sequence: TGTGCCAGCAGCACATCGGGGGGGAGGTCCTACGAGCAGTACTTC. Protein sequence: CASSTSGGRSYEQYF.

Many counts were recorded for this clonotype. The chain recombines TRBV6-5 with TRBJ2-4; D possibly corresponds to TRBD2 (6 bases). Germline V CDR1 and CDR2: MNHEY, SVGAGI. V lost 5 bases and J lost 2, with 13 bases in between. This CDR3 region has 15 residues. The CDR3 is CASSLSEGTKNIQYF. Written as DNA, the CDR3 is TGTGCCAGCAGTCTCTCGGAGGGGACCAAAAACATTCAGTACTTC.

This clonotype has ten or more counts. The chain couples TRBV28 to TRBJ1-5; weak D call: TRBD1 (6 bases). CDR3 length: 15 residues. Germline-derived CDR1 and CDR2 are MDHEN and SYDVKM. Trimming took off 2 bases at V and 5 bases at J, with 13 bases between the two ends. CDR3 protein: CASSLIGGGDQPQHF. The CDR3, as DNA: TGTGCCAGCAGTTTAATTGGGGGCGGTGATCAGCCCCAGCATTTT.

V gene TRBV4-3 combines with J gene TRBJ2-3; D is unresolved. This CDR3 has 16 amino acids. V lost 0 bases and J lost 1, with 11 bases in between. CDR1 and CDR2 from the germline V gene are LGHNA and YSLEER. CDR3 sequence reads: CASSQDRVGRTDTQYF. CDR3 nucleotides: TGCGCCAGCAGCCAAGATAGAGTGGGCCGCACAGATACGCAGTATTTT.

This rearrangement joins TRBV20-1 to TRBJ2-1; 11 nucleotides match TRBD2. CDR3 length: 19 amino acids. The V and J ends lost 5 bases and 0 bases, in that order; junction bases with no gene match: 15. Germline CDR1 reads DFQATT; CDR2 reads SNEGSKA (reference sequence). CDR3 sequence (DNA): TGCAGTGCTCTCTCTCGGGTACTAGCGGGGGCTAGCTCCTACAATGAGCAGTTCTTC. It translates to CSALSRVLAGASSYNEQFF.

This clonotype has at least ten counts. The rearrangement links TRBV27 to TRBJ2-5, with 10 bases aligning to TRBD2. The CDR3 loop spans 15 amino acids. Germline lookup yields CDR1 MNHEY and CDR2 SMNVEV (reference sequence). The V segment lost 4 bases and the J segment 3 bases; nucleotides outside the gene matches: 5. CDR3 protein: CASSSSGSGEETQYF. The CDR3 DNA is TGTGCCAGCAGTTCTAGCGGGAGTGGGGAAGAGACCCAGTACTTC.

The V gene is TRBV18, the J gene TRBJ2-3; D uncertain. The CDR3 contains 12 residues. Germline CDR1 and CDR2: KGHSH and LQKENI. V was shortened by 1 base and J by 5 bases, with 4 bases between the two germline ends. This chain's CDR3 is CASSPLVDTQYF. As DNA, the CDR3 is TGTGCCAGCTCACCACTGGTAGATACGCAGTATTTT.

This clonotype occurred many times. The chain uses TRBV28 and TRBJ2-7; no firm D call. The CDR3 totals 13 residues. V lost 3 bases to trimming and J lost 3 bases, with 9 bases between them. Germline CDR1 MDHEN, CDR2 SYDVKM. The CDR3 DNA reads as TGTGCCAGCAGTTTGCGCGCCCGCTACGAGCAGTACTTC. Encoded protein: CASSLRARYEQYF.

This clonotype was counted many times. The rearrangement uses TRBV24-1 and TRBJ1-5; D is unresolved. The V end lost 3 bases, the J end lost 2 bases, and 10 bases lay between the germline ends. The germline V gene encodes CDR1 KGHDR and CDR2 SFDVKD. The CDR3 runs 15 residues. CDR3 amino acids: CATSDGPGGNQPQHF. Here the CDR3 DNA reads TGTGCCACCAGTGATGGCCCGGGTGGCAATCAGCCCCAGCATTTT.